The 2 T cell receptor beta chains reported below all come from one sample, sequenced in a study of TIL therapy for anti-PD-1-resistant metastatic lung cancer. The libraries were made with immunoSEQ v3. The repertoire was sequenced with immunoSEQ multiplex PCR; TCRdb's copy has only in-frame clones and lacks some. In the table there are around 50,000 clones, around four fifths of which are singletons. Time point: pre-treatment sample, taken before nivolumab and TIL therapy. The sequencing used blood, collected at baseline. The receptors come from a person aged 25-85 years with non-small cell lung cancer.

This clone was seen just once. The chain is built from TRBV4-1 and TRBJ2-3, with a possible D match to TRBD2 (6 bases). The CDR3 is 18 amino acids. The V end was cut by 0 bases, the J end by 6 bases, with 22 bases between. Germline lookup yields CDR1 MGHRA and CDR2 YSYEKL. CDR3: CASSQDRGGGPPADTQYF. CDR3 bases: TGCGCCAGCAGCCAAGATCGTGGGGGAGGACCTCCTGCGGATACGCAGTATTTT.

This chain uses TRBV4-2 with TRBJ1-6, with 10 nucleotides matching TRBD1. The V segment lost 1 base and the J segment 8 bases; nucleotides outside the gene matches: 5. The CDR3 consists of 16 residues. Germline CDR1 reads LGHNA; CDR2 reads YNFKEQ. CDR3 in DNA: TGTGCCAGCAGCCAAGGGCGACAGGGGGCGTATTCACCCCTCCACTTT. Encoded protein: CASSQGRQGAYSPLHF.